The 25 T cell receptor beta chains below all came from one sample that was sequenced in a study of blood T cell repertoires in COVID-19. TCRdb's copy holds only in-frame clones and misses some; the assay was immunoSEQ multiplex PCR. The sample records about 16,000 clones, roughly four fifths being singletons. Sample: peripheral blood. The origin of the receptors is a man older than 75 with active COVID-19.

The J gene is TRBJ1-4, the V gene TRBV28; 8 nucleotides agree with TRBD1. The CDR3 is 15 amino acids. Germline lookup yields CDR1 MDHEN and CDR2 SYDVKM. The junction had 11 bases not matched to a gene; V was cut back by 6 bases and J by 8 bases. This CDR3 is CASSPRQGPTEKLFF. The CDR3 bases are TGTGCCAGCAGCCCGAGACAGGGGCCCACAGAAAAACTGTTTTTT.

The rearrangement links TRBV28 to TRBJ2-7; TRBD1 might be the D (5 bases). Per the germline V gene, CDR1 is MDHEN and CDR2 is SYDVKM. The CDR3 covers 14 residues. V lost 2 bases, J lost 4 bases, and 12 bases lay in between. CDR3 in DNA: TGTGCCAGCAGTTTACAGGGATCGAATTACGAGCAGTACTTC. It yields the protein CASSLQGSNYEQYF.

V is TRBV29-1 and J is TRBJ2-7, with TRBD1 identical over 8 bases. V lost 6 bases, J lost 2 bases, and 12 bases stayed unmatched. Germline CDR1 is SQVTM and CDR2 is ANQGSEA. The CDR3 sequence is 15 residues long. CDR3 nucleotides: TGCAGCGTCAGGACAGGGAGGAGTAGCACCTACGAGCAGTACTTC. This sequence encodes CSVRTGRSSTYEQYF.

V and J are TRBV28 and TRBJ2-2; D may be TRBD2 (8 bases). The CDR3 is 15 amino acids. Trimming shortened V by 7 bases and J by 5 bases, and 17 bases separated the two germline ends. The germline CDR1 and CDR2 sequences are MDHEN and SYDVKM. The CDR3 DNA reads as TGTGCCAGCACCTCGGGAGGGGGCGAAACCGGGGAGCTGTTTTTT. This encodes CASTSGGGETGELFF.

The chain is built from TRBV6-4 and TRBJ1-6, with D unresolved. V dropped 0 bases and J dropped 9 bases, with 6 bases sitting between them. Germline V gene data show CDR1 as MRHNA and CDR2 as SNTAGT. The CDR3 contains 13 residues. CDR3 loop: CASSDSARSPLHF. Written as DNA, the CDR3 is TGTGCCAGCAGTGACTCAGCGCGTTCACCCCTCCACTTT.

The CDR3 loop reads CSVDGQENTGELFF. The CDR3 DNA follows: TGCAGCGTTGATGGGCAGGAGAACACCGGGGAGCTGTTTTTT. This chain links TRBV29-1 with TRBJ2-2, with unresolved D. CDR1 SQVTM and CDR2 ANQGSEA come from the germline V gene. The germline V and J ends were trimmed by 3 bases and 1 base, with 9 bases remaining between them. The CDR3 totals 14 residues.

The chain has TRBV5-1 and TRBJ2-1; D possibly corresponds to TRBD1 (5 bases). V was clipped by 2 bases and J by 8 bases, with 17 bases between them. This CDR3 comprises 15 residues. Germline CDR1 is SGHRS and CDR2 is YFSETQ. CDR3 coding DNA: TGCGCCAGCAGCTTTCAGGGATCCTACGCGGATGAGCAGTTCTTC. Its translation: CASSFQGSYADEQFF.

This clone appeared once. J is TRBJ2-5 and V is TRBV19, with D possibly TRBD2 on 5 matching bases. V was trimmed by 3 bases and J by 1 base, leaving 12 bases between them. CDR3 size: 15 residues. The germline V gene has CDR1 LNHDA and CDR2 SQIVND (reference sequence). The CDR3 loop is CASSIGGRVQETQYF. CDR3 bases: TGTGCCAGTAGTATTGGCGGGCGCGTCCAAGAGACCCAGTACTTC.

The J gene is TRBJ2-1, the V gene TRBV27; 11 bases are a match to TRBD1. CDR1 and CDR2 from the germline V gene are MNHEY and SMNVEV (reference sequence). V dropped 6 bases and J dropped 2; count of bases not matched to a gene: 6. There are 16 residues in the CDR3. The CDR3 nucleotides are TGTGCCAGCAGAGGCCCGGGACAGGGGGCCTACAATGAGCAGTTCTTC. Translated, it gives CASRGPGQGAYNEQFF.

The rearrangement joins TRBV29-1 to TRBJ1-2, with D perhaps matching TRBD1 (6 bases). Looked up from germline, CDR1 is SQVTM and CDR2 is ANQGSEA. The V and J ends lost 7 bases and 6 bases respectively, with 18 bases between them. This CDR3 is 13 amino acids long. The CDR3 sequence: CSAVFFQGNGYTF. As DNA, the CDR3 is TGCAGCGCCGTTTTCTTCCAGGGGAATGGCTACACCTTC. Filled out from reference TRBV29-1 and TRBJ1-2, the complete variable domain reads SAVISQKPSRDICQRGTSLTIQCQVDSQVTMMFWYRQQPGQSLTLIATANQGSEATYESGFVIDKFPISRPNLTFSTLTVSNMSPEDSSIYLCSAVFFQGNGYTFGSGTRLTVV.

The chain is built from TRBV6-2 or TRBV6-3 and TRBJ2-7; the D gene is possibly TRBD1 (6 bases). Trimming took off 0 bases at V and 3 bases at J, with 15 bases between the two ends. There are 16 residues in the CDR3. CDR1 is MNHEY and CDR2 is SVGEGT in the germline V gene. CDR3 nucleotides: TGTGCCAGCAGTTACTCATGGGGGCTACCTCTCTACGAGCAGTACTTC. This gives the protein CASSYSWGLPLYEQYF.

The V and J genes are TRBV29-1 and TRBJ2-1, with D perhaps TRBD1 (5 bases). Looked up from germline, CDR1 is SQVTM and CDR2 is ANQGSEA. The CDR3 loop spans 13 amino acids. Trimming took 3 bases from V and 3 from J, leaving 9 bases between them. The CDR3 sequence is CSVDRVNYNEQFF. In nucleotides, the CDR3 is TGCAGCGTTGACAGGGTCAACTACAATGAGCAGTTCTTC.

A single count supports this clone. The chain combines TRBV3-1 (or the pseudogene TRBV3-2) with TRBJ2-4; 7 bases agree with TRBD1. Trimming cost V 0 bases and J 7 bases; bases outside gene matches: 0. CDR1 and CDR2 from the germline V gene are LGHDT and YNNKEL (reference sequence). The CDR3 length is 13 residues. CDR3 DNA sequence: TGTGCCAGCAGCCAAGAACAGGGGAACATTCAGTACTTC. Amino acids: CASSQEQGNIQYF.

The CDR3 sequence: CASSVQGPNTGELFF. In nucleotides, the CDR3 is TGTGCCAGCAGCGTCCAGGGCCCGAACACCGGGGAGCTGTTTTTT. The chain recombines TRBV9 with TRBJ2-2; a possible D gene is TRBD1 (5 bases). This CDR3 comprises 15 residues. Trimming shortened V by 2 bases and J by 0 bases, and 8 bases separated the two germline ends. CDR1 SGDLS and CDR2 YYNGEE come from the germline V gene.

The rearrangement joins TRBV5-6 to TRBJ2-2, with D tentatively TRBD2 (5 bases). Germline V lookup: CDR1 SGHDT, CDR2 YYEEEE. This CDR3 has 14 amino acids. V was clipped by 0 bases and J by 6 bases, with 9 bases between them. CDR3 nucleotides: TGTGCCAGCAGCTTGGCCCTGAGGGCCGGGGAGCTGTTTTTT. Amino acids: CASSLALRAGELFF. Combining the CDR3 with reference TRBV5-6 and TRBJ2-2 gives the whole variable domain DAGVTQSPTHLIKTRGQQVTLRCSPKSGHDTVSWYQQALGQGPQFIFQYYEEEERQRGNFPDRFSGHQFPNYSSELNVNALLLGDSALYLCASSLALRAGELFFGEGSRLTVL.

This clone was detected only once. The V gene is TRBV27, the J gene TRBJ2-7; TRBD2 matches at 9 bases. Germline CDR1 reads MNHEY; CDR2 reads SMNVEV (reference sequence). CDR3 length: 14 amino acids. After removal of 5 bases from V and 4 bases from J, the junction contained 6 bases not matched to a gene. CDR3: CASSLSGSLYEQYF. In DNA, the CDR3 is TGTGCCAGCAGTCTTAGCGGGAGCCTATACGAGCAGTACTTC.

The V call is TRBV6-2 or TRBV6-3, the J call TRBJ2-3; a possible D gene is TRBD2 (7 bases). V shed 4 bases and J shed 3 bases, with 14 bases lying between them. The CDR3 runs 15 residues. Germline V lookup: CDR1 MNHEY, CDR2 SVGEGT. CDR3 nucleotides: TGTGCCAGCAGTTTCTGGACTAGGGGGACAGATACGCAGTATTTT. Protein product: CASSFWTRGTDTQYF.

There are a few counts of this clone. This chain joins TRBV29-1 and TRBJ2-3, with 9 bases fitting TRBD2. The CDR3 runs to 19 residues. Trimming removed 7 bases from V and 4 bases from J; junction bases left unmatched: 24. The germline CDR1 and CDR2 sequences are SQVTM and ANQGSEA. CDR3 sequence (DNA): TGCAGCGCTGTTAGAGGCGGGCCCCTCGCGGGAGGGAGGTCAGATACGCAGTATTTT. It encodes CSAVRGGPLAGGRSDTQYF.

With respect to this clone: One end of the junction does not line up with germline, which may come from a read error. The chain has TRBV7-3 and TRBJ2-2; maybe TRBD2 (5 bases). The germline gives CDR1 SGHTA, CDR2 FQGTGA. The CDR3 spans 13 residues. The CDR3 spells CASRGDNTGELFF. The CDR3 DNA reads TGCGCAAGTCGGGGAGACAACACCGGGGAGCTGTTTTTT. The variable domain in full, with the rest retrieved from reference TRBV7-3 and TRBJ2-2, is GAGVSQTPSNKVTEKGKYVELRCDPISGHTALYWYRQSLGQGPEFLIYFQGTGAADDSGLPNDRFFAVRPEGSVSTLKIQRTERGDSAVYLCASRGDNTGELFFGEGSRLTVL.

The V and J genes are TRBV7-9 and TRBJ2-5; 11 positions match TRBD1. The CDR3 sequence is 15 residues long. Germline values: CDR1 SEHNR, CDR2 FQNEAQ (reference sequence). V lost 7 bases, J lost 4 bases, and 8 bases stayed unmatched. The CDR3 sequence: CASTPGQGARETQYF. CDR3 in DNA: TGTGCCAGCACCCCCGGACAGGGGGCAAGAGAGACCCAGTACTTC. The entire variable domain, with the rest obtained from reference TRBV7-9 and TRBJ2-5, is as follows: DTGVSQNPRHKITKRGQNVTFRCDPISEHNRLYWYRQTLGQGPEFLTYFQNEAQLEKSRLLSDRFSAERPKGSFSTLEIQRTEQGDSAMYLCASTPGQGARETQYFGPGTRLLVL.

This clone was recorded only once. The chain joins TRBV6-6 to TRBJ1-5; maybe TRBD1 (5 bases). CDR3 size: 13 residues. Trimming took off 5 bases at V and 7 bases at J, with 12 bases between the two ends. From germline, CDR1 is MNHNY and CDR2 SVGAGI (reference sequence). CDR3 sequence (DNA): TGTGCCAGCAGTACTCAGGGAAGGCAGCCCCAGCATTTT. Protein product: CASSTQGRQPQHF.

The V and J genes are TRBV11-2 and TRBJ1-5; 7 bases line up with TRBD1. Germline CDR1 SGHAT, CDR2 FQNNGV. This CDR3 is 14 amino acids long. V was pared by 7 bases and J by 5 bases, with 8 bases of the junction left unmatched. The CDR3 spells CASNTLDRDQPQHF. In nucleotides, the CDR3 is TGTGCCAGCAACACCCTCGACAGGGATCAGCCCCAGCATTTT.

CDR3 residues: CASSPRQGLSSTDTQYF. The CDR3 coding sequence is TGTGCCAGCAGCCCAAGACAGGGATTATCAAGCACAGATACGCAGTATTTT. The rearrangement links TRBV9 to TRBJ2-3, with 7 bases fitting TRBD1. Germline V gene lookup returns CDR1 SGDLS and CDR2 YYNGEE. CDR3 length: 17 residues. The V gene end was trimmed by 4 bases and the J gene end by 0 bases; junction bases not matched to a gene: 11. Looking up the rest from reference TRBV9 and TRBJ2-3 gives the full variable domain: DSGVTQTPKHLITATGQRVTLRCSPRSGDLSVYWYQQSLDQGLQFLIQYYNGEERAKGNILERFSAQQFPDLHSELNLSSLELGDSALYFCASSPRQGLSSTDTQYFGPGTRLTVL.

This clone was seen just once. The chain is built from TRBV28 and TRBJ2-3, with 11 bases aligning to TRBD2. J gave up 0 bases and V 2 bases, and 7 bases lay outside the gene matches. The germline V gene encodes CDR1 MDHEN and CDR2 SYDVKM. The CDR3 extends over 18 amino acids. The CDR3, as DNA: TGTGCCAGCAGTTTAGAATCTAGCGGGGGGCCTAGCACAGATACGCAGTATTTT. It is translated as CASSLESSGGPSTDTQYF.

This chain links TRBV5-1 with TRBJ2-5; 9 bases map to TRBD1. Germline assignment: CDR1 SGHRS and CDR2 YFSETQ. The CDR3 covers 14 residues. V lost 0 bases to trimming and J lost 3 bases; unmatched junction nucleotides: 0. The CDR3 sequence is CASSLGTGEETQYF. The CDR3 DNA reads as TGCGCCAGCAGCTTGGGGACAGGGGAAGAGACCCAGTACTTC.